This record covers a single T cell receptor beta chain. The same CDR3 can be traced to other DNA sequences in this sample. CDR1 and CDR2 (germline): SGHTA, FQGTGA. The CDR3 totals 14 residues. V was pared by 4 bases and J by 2 bases, with 8 bases between. These data originate in a study of shared clonotypes between healthy human individuals. Sequencing used immunoSEQ multiplex PCR; TCRdb keeps in-frame clones, though not all of them. The sample has under 1,100,000 clones, more than 75% seen once. The TCR comes from a young man in good health. Some clones in this sample may be carry-over from other donors' samples. The sample was memory CD4+ T cells from PBMCs. Subset given: CD45RA-negative fraction. The rearrangement joins TRBV7-3 to TRBJ2-2, with D unresolved. The CDR3 DNA sequence: TGTGCCAGCAGCTCGGACCCCAACACCGGGGAGCTGTTTTTT. Amino acids: CASSSDPNTGELFF.